Listed here is a single TCR beta chain. The data are from a study of cytomegalovirus exposure and HLA in healthy donors. PCR amplification relied on 60 Vbeta primers (plus 13 Jbeta primers). Repertoires were generated with immunoSEQ multiplex PCR, while TCRdb's copy carries only in-frame clones and drops some. There are 150,000 or so clones in the sample; approximately 71% occur only once, and about 1.6% lies in the top ten. The CDR3 has 14 residues. Trimming cost V 5 bases and J 4 bases; bases outside gene matches: 6. Germline V gene lookup returns CDR1 SGHTA and CDR2 FQGTGA. The sequence was collected from a girl aged 5 to 17 in good health and CMV-seronegative. This rearrangement joins TRBV7-3 to TRBJ1-2, with 8 bases fitting TRBD1. The specimen sequenced was PBMCs. The CDR3 here is CASSAGGAGYGYTF. The CDR3 bases are TGTGCCAGCAGCGCAGGGGGCGCTGGCTATGGCTACACCTTC.